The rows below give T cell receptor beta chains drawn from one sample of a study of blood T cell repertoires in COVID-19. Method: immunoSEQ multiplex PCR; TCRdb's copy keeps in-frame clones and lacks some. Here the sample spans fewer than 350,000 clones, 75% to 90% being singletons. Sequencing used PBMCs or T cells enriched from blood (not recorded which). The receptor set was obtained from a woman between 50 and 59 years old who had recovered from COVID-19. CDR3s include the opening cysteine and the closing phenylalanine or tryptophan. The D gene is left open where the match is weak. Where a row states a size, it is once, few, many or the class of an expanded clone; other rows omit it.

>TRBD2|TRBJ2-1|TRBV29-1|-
TGCAGCGCCCGCCGGGCTAGCGGGAGGGCCTCTATCAATGAGCAGTTCTTC
CSARRASGRASINEQFF
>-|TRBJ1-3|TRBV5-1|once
TGCGCCAGCAGCTCCGGTATGGTCTATGGGCAGAGCTCTGGAAACACCATATATTTT
CASSSGMVYGQSSGNTIYF
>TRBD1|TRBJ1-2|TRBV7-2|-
TGTGCCAGCAGCTTACGGACAGGGGGACTGTATGGCTACACCTTC
CASSLRTGGLYGYTF
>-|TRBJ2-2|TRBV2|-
TGTGCCAGCAGCGAACAGTACACCGGGGAGCTGTTTTTT
CASSEQYTGELFF
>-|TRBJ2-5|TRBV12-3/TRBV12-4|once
TGTGCCAGCAGTTTAGTCGGGGAGACCCAGTACTTC
CASSLVGETQYF
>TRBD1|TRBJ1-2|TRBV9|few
TGTGCCAGCAGCGTCGGGACAGGGCTTAACTATGGCTACACCTTC
CASSVGTGLNYGYTF
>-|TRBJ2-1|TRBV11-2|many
TGTGCCAGCAGCTCAACAACCGGGAGTGAGCAGTTCTTC
CASSSTTGSEQFF
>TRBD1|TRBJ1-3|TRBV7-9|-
TGTGCCAGCAGCCCTCCGGGACAGAGCAACGAAAACACCATATATTTT
CASSPPGQSNENTIYF
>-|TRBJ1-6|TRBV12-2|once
TGTGCAAGTCGCTTAGCGCCCAGGGCCAGCTCCTATAATTCACCCCTCCACTTT
CASRLAPRASSYNSPLHF
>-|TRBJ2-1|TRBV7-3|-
TGTGCCAGCAGCTTAATGGCAGGGACAAGGAATGAGCAGTTCTTC
CASSLMAGTRNEQFF
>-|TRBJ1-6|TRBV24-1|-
TGTGCCACCAGTGACCCCGTTAATTCATGGACTCCCCTCCACTTT
CATSDPVNSWTPLHF
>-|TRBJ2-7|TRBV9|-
TGTGCCAGCAGCGACGTAGCAGGGAAGGAGCAGTACTTC
CASSDVAGKEQYF
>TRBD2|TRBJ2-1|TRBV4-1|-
TGCGCCAGCAGCCAGGGACTAGCGGGGGGGTCCTACAATGAGCAGTTCTTC
CASSQGLAGGSYNEQFF
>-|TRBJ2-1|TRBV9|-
TGTGCCAGCAGCCCTCCGGGGGTTGAGCAGTTCTTC
CASSPPGVEQFF
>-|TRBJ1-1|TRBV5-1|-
TGCGCCAGCAGCTTGACGTCCTCTATGAACACTGAAGCTTTCTTT
CASSLTSSMNTEAFF
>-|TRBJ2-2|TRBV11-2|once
TGTGCCAGCAGCTTTCTTGTGGGAGTCACCGGGGAGCTGTTTTTT
CASSFLVGVTGELFF
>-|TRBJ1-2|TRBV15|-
TGTGCCACCAGCAGGGGAATGGAGGCAAGTGGCTACACCTTC
CATSRGMEASGYTF
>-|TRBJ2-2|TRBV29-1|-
TGCAGCGTTGCCCTCGCGAACACCGGGGAGCTGTTTTTT
CSVALANTGELFF
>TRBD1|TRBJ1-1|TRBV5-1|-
TGCGCCAGCAGCCCTACAGGGGCTAACACTGAAGCTTTCTTT
CASSPTGANTEAFF
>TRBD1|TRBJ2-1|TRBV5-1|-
TGCGCCAGCAGCTTGGAGGGACAGCTAAACTACAATGAGCAGTTCTTC
CASSLEGQLNYNEQFF
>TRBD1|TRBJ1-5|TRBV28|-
TGTGCCAGCAGGAATGACAGGGTCGAGCCCCAGCATTTT
CASRNDRVEPQHF
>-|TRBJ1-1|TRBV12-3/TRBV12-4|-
TGTGCCAGCGGACGGAGGGACACTGAAGCTTTCTTT
CASGRRDTEAFF
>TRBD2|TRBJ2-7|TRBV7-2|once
TGTGCCAGCAGCTATAAGCGGGAGGCCTACGAGCAGTACTTC
CASSYKREAYEQYF
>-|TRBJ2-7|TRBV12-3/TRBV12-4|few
TGTGCCAGCAGCCCGAGGGGGTACGAGCAGTACTTC
CASSPRGYEQYF
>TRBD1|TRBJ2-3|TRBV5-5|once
TGTGCCAGCAGCCCCGAGGGACAGCTCAGGCGGTATTTT
CASSPEGQLRRYF
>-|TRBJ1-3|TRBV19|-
TGTGCCAGTAGTAGTGACAGTACCTCTGGAAACACCATATATTTT
CASSSDSTSGNTIYF
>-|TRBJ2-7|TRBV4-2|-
TGTGCCAGCAGCCTCAGGCCTACAGGGACCTACGAGCAGTACTTC
CASSLRPTGTYEQYF
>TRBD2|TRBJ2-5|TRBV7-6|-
TGTGCCAGCAGCTTAGTACTAGCGGGGGGGCCGGAGACCCAGTACTTC
CASSLVLAGGPETQYF
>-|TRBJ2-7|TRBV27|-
TGTGCCAGCAGTTCGGGGGTGAGCTCCTACGAGCAGTACTTC
CASSSGVSSYEQYF
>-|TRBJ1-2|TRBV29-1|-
TGCAGCGCCTTAAGAGGGTATGGCTACACCTTC
CSALRGYGYTF
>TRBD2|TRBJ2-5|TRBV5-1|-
TGCGCCAGCAGCTTGACTAGCGGGAGTGCGGGGGAGACCCAGTACTTC
CASSLTSGSAGETQYF
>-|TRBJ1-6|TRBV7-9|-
TGTGCCAGCAGCTTAGACAGTTCACCCCTCCACTTT
CASSLDSSPLHF
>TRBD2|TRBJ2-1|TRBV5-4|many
TGTGCCAGCAGCCCCGCCTTAGCGGGGGGATACAATGAGCAGTTCTTC
CASSPALAGGYNEQFF
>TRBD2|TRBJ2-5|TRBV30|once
TGTGCCTGGACCGGGGGGGGACTAGCGGTCCAAGAGACCCAGTACTTC
CAWTGGGLAVQETQYF
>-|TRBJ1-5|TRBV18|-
TGTGCCAGCTCACCAGGCGACTCGAATAGCAATCAGCCCCAGCATTTT
CASSPGDSNSNQPQHF
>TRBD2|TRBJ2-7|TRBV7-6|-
TGTGCCAGCAGCTTAGGGTCAGGACTAGCTGGCGAGCAGTACTTC
CASSLGSGLAGEQYF
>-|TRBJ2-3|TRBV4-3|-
TGCGCCAGCAGCCAAGTCGAGGGTGCGCAGTATTTT
CASSQVEGAQYF
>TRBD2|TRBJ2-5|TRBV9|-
TGTGCCAGCAGCCCCTCTAACCCGGCCCTAGCGGGGCTTGAAGAGACCCAGTACTTC
CASSPSNPALAGLEETQYF
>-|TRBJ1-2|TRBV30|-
TGTGCCTGGAGAGGACAGTTCTATGGCTACACCTTC
CAWRGQFYGYTF
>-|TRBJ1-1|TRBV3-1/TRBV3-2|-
TGTGCCAGCAGCCAAGGCCTGAGGGAGAACACTGAAGCTTTCTTT
CASSQGLRENTEAFF
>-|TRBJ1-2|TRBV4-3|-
TGCGCCAGCAGCCAAGATTTTAGCCAGGGGTTTTATGGCTACACCTTC
CASSQDFSQGFYGYTF
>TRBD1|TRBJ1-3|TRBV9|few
TGTGCCAGCAGCAACCTACAGGGGCTCAGCTCTGGAAACACCATATATTTT
CASSNLQGLSSGNTIYF
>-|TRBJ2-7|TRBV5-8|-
TGTGCCAGCACCTCGAGGGAGTCTAGCTTCTACGAGCAGTACTTC
CASTSRESSFYEQYF
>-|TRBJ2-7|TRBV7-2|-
TGTGCCAGCAGCTTAGCGGGGGGGACACCCTACGAGCAGTACTTC
CASSLAGGTPYEQYF
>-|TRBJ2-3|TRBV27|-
TGTGCCAGCAGTTGGATAATAAGGGGGAAGCGGAGTAGCACAGATACGCAGTATTTT
CASSWIIRGKRSSTDTQYF
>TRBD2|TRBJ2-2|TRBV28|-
TGTGCCAGCAGTAGCGGGGGGGCGGGCACCGGGGAGCTGTTTTTT
CASSSGGAGTGELFF
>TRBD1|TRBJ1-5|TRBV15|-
TGTGCCACCAGCAGAGGGGGACAGGGGACGATAAGCAATCAGCCCCAGCATTTT
CATSRGGQGTISNQPQHF
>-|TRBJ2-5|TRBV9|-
TGTGCCAGCAGCCCCCCCCCAGGCAGGGACCAAGAGACCCAGTACTTC
CASSPPPGRDQETQYF
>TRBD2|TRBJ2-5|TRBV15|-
TGTGCCACCAGCAGGACCTACCCGGCTAGCGGGGGTAAAGAAGAGACCCAGTACTTC
CATSRTYPASGGKEETQYF
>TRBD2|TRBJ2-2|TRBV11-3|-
TGTGCCAGCAGCTCCGGACTAGCGGGAGGGATCGGGGAGCTGTTTTTT
CASSSGLAGGIGELFF
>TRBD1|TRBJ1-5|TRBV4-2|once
TGTGCCAGCAGCCAAGAAGGGACAGGGTATCAGCCCCAGCATTTT
CASSQEGTGYQPQHF
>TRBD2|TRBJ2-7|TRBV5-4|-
TGTGCCAGCAGCTTGATAGCGGGGGGGTCCTACGAGCAGTACTTC
CASSLIAGGSYEQYF
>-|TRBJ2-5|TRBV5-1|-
TGCGCCAGCAGCTTGGGGGAGATCGAGACCCAGTACTTC
CASSLGEIETQYF
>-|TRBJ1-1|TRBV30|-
TGTGCCTGGAGCGCGGTGGGCAGGGTGAACACTGAAGCTTTCTTT
CAWSAVGRVNTEAFF
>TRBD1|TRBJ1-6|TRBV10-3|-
TGTGCCATCAGTGAGGACGGGACAGGGGCTTCACCCCTCCACTTT
CAISEDGTGASPLHF
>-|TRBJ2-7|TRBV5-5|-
TGTGCCAGCAGCTTGCAGGGCCACGAGCAGTACTTC
CASSLQGHEQYF
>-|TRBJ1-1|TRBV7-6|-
TGTGCCAGCAGCTCGACAGGTGAGACTGAAGCTTTCTTT
CASSSTGETEAFF
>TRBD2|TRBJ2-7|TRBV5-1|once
TGCGCCAGCAGCTTGTTCGGCGGGAGTATCGAGCAGTACTTC
CASSLFGGSIEQYF